Reported below is one T cell receptor (beta chain). Original processing notes: The assay estimated nucleated cells by amplifying reference gene primers. Produced via immunoSEQ multiplex PCR; TCRdb's table is partial and in-frame only. V, J and clone size are taken as reported in that table, and D and trimming were inferred from the DNA itself. Of about 190,000 clones in the sample, nearly 90% were seen once. The data were obtained in a study of blood T cell repertoires in COVID-19. Study background: Spain, Italy and the United States supplied samples that represented acute and convalescent COVID-19. PBMCs, B-cell-depleted T cells, or T cells provided the cDNA or gDNA that made up the material.

Per the germline V gene, CDR1 is MDHEN and CDR2 is SYDVKM. CDR3 length: 18 residues. The trim removed 3 bases at V and 3 bases at J, leaving 16 bases unmatched. Sequenced input: peripheral blood. This TCR was recovered from a man aged 45 to 65 with acute or convalescent COVID-19. V gene TRBV28 combines with J gene TRBJ1-2; 7 bases are shared with TRBD1. Here the CDR3 DNA reads TGTGCCAGCAGTTTTGTGGTTCGTCGGGACAGCCTCGACTATGGCTACACCTTC. Translating it yields CASSFVVRRDSLDYGYTF.